This T cell receptor (beta chain) is drawn from a study of liver allograft versus peripheral blood T cells. Study-wide background: In transplanted livers, T cell receptor repertoires were compared with those found in the recipients' peripheral blood.

TCRdb reanalysed the reads using MiXCR and keeps one entry per CDR3 protein. The top ten clones hold roughly 4.4% of a sample with fewer than 10,000 distinct CDR3 sequences, about a fifth of them seen once. V lost 5 bases to trimming and J lost 3 bases, with 7 bases between them. The CDR3 contains 12 residues. V and J are TRBV12-3 or TRBV12-4 and TRBJ1-1; a weak D match, TRBD1 (5 bases). This TCR came from a human patient who had a liver transplant. The graft donor may have given rise to some T cells. CDR3 protein: CASSPRDTEAFF. CDR3 DNA: TGTGCCAGCAGTCCCAGGGACACTGAAGCTTTCTTT.